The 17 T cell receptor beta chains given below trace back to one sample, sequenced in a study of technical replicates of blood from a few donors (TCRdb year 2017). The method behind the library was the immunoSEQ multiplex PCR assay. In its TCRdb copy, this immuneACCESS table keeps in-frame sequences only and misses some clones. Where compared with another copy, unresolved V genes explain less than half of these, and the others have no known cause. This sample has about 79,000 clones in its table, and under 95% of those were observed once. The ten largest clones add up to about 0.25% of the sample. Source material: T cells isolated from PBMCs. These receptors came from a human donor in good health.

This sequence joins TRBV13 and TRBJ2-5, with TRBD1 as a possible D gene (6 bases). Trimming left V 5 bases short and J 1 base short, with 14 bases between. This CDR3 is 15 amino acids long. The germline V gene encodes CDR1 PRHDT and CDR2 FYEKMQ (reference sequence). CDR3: CASSTYRVFQETQYF. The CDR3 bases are TGTGCCAGCAGCACCTACAGGGTCTTCCAAGAGACCCAGTACTTC.

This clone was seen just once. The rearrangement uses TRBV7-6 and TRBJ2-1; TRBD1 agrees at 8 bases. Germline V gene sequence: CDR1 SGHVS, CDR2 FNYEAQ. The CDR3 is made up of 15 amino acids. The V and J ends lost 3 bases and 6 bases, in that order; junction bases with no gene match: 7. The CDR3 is CASSFGQGYINEQFF. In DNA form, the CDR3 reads TGTGCCAGCAGCTTCGGACAGGGTTATATCAATGAGCAGTTCTTC.

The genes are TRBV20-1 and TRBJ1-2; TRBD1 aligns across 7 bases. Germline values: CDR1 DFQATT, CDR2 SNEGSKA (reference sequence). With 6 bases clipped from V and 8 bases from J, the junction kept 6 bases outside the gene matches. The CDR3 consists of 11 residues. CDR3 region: CSATGVWGYTF. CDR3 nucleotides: TGCAGTGCAACAGGGGTTTGGGGCTACACCTTC.

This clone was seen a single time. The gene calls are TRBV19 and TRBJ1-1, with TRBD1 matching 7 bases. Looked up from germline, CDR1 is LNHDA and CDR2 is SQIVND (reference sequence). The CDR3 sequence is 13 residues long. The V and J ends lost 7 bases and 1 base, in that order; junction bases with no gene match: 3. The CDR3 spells CASKGGPNTEAFF. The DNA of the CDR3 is TGTGCCAGTAAAGGGGGCCCGAACACTGAAGCTTTCTTT.

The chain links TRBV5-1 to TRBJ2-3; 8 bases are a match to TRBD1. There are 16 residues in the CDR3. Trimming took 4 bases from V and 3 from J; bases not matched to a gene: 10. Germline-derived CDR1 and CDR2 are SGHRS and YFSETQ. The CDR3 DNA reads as TGCGCCAGCAGCCGGTCCATGGACAGGGTAACAGATACGCAGTATTTT. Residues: CASSRSMDRVTDTQYF.

The CDR3 bases are TGTGCCACCAGCCCCCGTCAGGTGAACACCGGGGAGCTGTTTTTT. Translation: CATSPRQVNTGELFF. The V and J genes are TRBV15 and TRBJ2-2; D remains ambiguous. V was cut by 5 bases and J by 1 base, with 11 bases left in between. The germline V gene encodes CDR1 LNHNV and CDR2 YYDKDF (reference sequence). This CDR3 comprises 15 residues.

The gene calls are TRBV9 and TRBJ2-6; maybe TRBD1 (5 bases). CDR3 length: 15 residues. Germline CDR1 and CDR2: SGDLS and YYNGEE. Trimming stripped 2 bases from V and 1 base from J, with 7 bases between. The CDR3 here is CASSVSGSGANVLTF. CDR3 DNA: TGTGCCAGCAGCGTGTCAGGGTCTGGGGCCAACGTCCTGACTTTC.

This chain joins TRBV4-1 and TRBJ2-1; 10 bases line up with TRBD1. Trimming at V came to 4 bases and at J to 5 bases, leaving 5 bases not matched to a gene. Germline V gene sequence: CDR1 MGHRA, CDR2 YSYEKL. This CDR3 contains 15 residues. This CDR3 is CASSPGQGVHNEQFF. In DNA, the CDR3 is TGCGCCAGCAGCCCCGGACAGGGGGTCCACAATGAGCAGTTCTTC.

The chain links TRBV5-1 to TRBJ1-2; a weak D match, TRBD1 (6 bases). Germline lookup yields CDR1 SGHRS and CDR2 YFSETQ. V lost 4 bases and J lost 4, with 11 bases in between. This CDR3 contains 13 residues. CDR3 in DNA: TGCGCCAGCAGCGATGGACAGCGCTATGGCTACACCTTC. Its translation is CASSDGQRYGYTF.

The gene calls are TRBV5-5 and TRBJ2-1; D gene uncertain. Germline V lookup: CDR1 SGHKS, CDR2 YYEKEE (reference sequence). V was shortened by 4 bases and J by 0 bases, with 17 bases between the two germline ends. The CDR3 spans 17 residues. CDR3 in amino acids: CASSTLSLSRSYNEQFF. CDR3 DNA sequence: TGTGCCAGCAGCACCCTAAGTCTGTCCCGCTCCTACAATGAGCAGTTCTTC.

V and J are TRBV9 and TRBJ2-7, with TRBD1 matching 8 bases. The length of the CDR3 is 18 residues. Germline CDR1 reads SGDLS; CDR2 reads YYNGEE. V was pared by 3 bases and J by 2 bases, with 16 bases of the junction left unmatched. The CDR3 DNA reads TGTGCCAGCAGCGCTTACCCCCGGGACAGGCCATTCCCCTACGAGCAGTACTTC. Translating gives CASSAYPRDRPFPYEQYF.

The CDR3 sequence is CASSLVREAYYGYTF. The DNA of the CDR3 is TGTGCCAGCAGCTTAGTCAGGGAAGCCTACTATGGCTACACCTTC. The V gene is TRBV7-9, the J gene TRBJ1-2, with a tentative D call TRBD1 (5 bases). The ends were cut back, 1 base at V and 3 bases at J, with 12 bases in the middle. This CDR3 has 15 residues. The germline gives CDR1 SEHNR, CDR2 FQNEAQ (reference sequence).

CDR3 region: CASSLTGLHGYTF. CDR3 DNA sequence: TGTGCCAGCAGCCTTACAGGGTTACATGGCTACACCTTC. The rearrangement links TRBV11-2 to TRBJ1-2; D is perhaps TRBD1 (6 bases). V was trimmed by 5 bases and J by 6 bases, leaving 13 bases between them. Germline values: CDR1 SGHAT, CDR2 FQNNGV. This CDR3 comprises 13 residues. Full variable domain (rest looked up from reference TRBV11-2 and TRBJ1-2): EAGVAQSPRYKIIEKRQSVAFWCNPISGHATLYWYQQILGQGPKLLIQFQNNGVVDDSQLPKDRFSAERLKGVDSTLKIQPAKLEDSAVYLCASSLTGLHGYTFGSGTRLTVV.

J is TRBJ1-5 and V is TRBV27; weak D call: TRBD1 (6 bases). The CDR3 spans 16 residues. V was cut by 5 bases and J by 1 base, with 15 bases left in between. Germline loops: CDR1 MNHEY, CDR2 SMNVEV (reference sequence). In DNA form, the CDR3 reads TGTGCCAGCAGTGATGGGGAGGGGGGAAGCAATCAGCCCCAGCATTTT. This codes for CASSDGEGGSNQPQHF.

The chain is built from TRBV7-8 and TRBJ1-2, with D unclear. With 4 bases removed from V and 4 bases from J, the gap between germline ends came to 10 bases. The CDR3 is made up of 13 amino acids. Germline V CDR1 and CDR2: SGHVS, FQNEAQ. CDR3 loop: CASSSTGVYGYTF. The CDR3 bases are TGTGCCAGCAGCTCTACGGGAGTCTATGGCTACACCTTC.

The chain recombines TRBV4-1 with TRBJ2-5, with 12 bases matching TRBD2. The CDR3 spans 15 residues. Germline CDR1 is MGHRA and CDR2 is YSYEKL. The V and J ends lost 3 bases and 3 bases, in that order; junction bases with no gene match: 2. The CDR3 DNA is TGCGCCAGCAGCCACCGACTAGCGGGAGAAGAGACCCAGTACTTC. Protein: CASSHRLAGEETQYF.

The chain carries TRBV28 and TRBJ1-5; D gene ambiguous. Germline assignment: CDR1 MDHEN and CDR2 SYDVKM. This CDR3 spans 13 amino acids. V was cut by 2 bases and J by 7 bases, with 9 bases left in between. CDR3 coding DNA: TGTGCCAGCAGTTTACGTCAACTACAGCCCCAGCATTTT. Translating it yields CASSLRQLQPQHF.